Given below is one T cell receptor (beta chain) in context. Its target is unknown. Germline CDR1 and CDR2: SGHNT and YENEEA. The CDR3 covers 13 residues. Losses at the gene ends were 8 bases for V and 9 bases for J; bases not matched to a gene: 7. This sample stems from a study of post-analysis software for immune sequencing data. General study findings and limits: Multiple sclerosis patients showed significantly lower normalized Chao1 diversity than controls did. F-measure co-clustering was strong for batch-matched samples. Roughly five TRBV segments appeared more often in patients than in controls, and TRBV5-6, TRBV5-1 and TRBV20-1 were among these.

Unique-molecular-identifier-tagged TCR beta cDNA libraries were used. The yield from roughly 1 to 10 million T cells was roughly 0.5 million cDNA molecules in total. TCRdb independently ran MiXCR on the PCR reads; one entry per CDR3 protein. The sample records around 700,000 distinct CDR3 sequences, 59% being singletons. The sample comprised blood. This receptor was obtained from a girl aged 2-9 years with multiple sclerosis. V and J are TRBV11-3 and TRBJ2-1; 10 bases map to TRBD1. For the CDR3, the DNA is TGTGCCAGCGAGGGACAGGGGATGGCTGAGCAGTTCTTC. It specifies CASEGQGMAEQFF.